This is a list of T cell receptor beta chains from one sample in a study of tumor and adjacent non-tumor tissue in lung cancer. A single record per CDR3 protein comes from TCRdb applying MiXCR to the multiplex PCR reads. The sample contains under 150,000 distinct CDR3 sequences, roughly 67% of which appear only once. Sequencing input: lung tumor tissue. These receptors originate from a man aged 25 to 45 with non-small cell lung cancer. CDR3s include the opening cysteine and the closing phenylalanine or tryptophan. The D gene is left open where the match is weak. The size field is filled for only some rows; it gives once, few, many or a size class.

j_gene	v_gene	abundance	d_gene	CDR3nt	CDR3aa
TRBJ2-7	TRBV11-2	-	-	TGTGCCAGCAGGTGGGTAGGGGCCTACGTGCAGTACTTC	CASRWVGAYVQYF
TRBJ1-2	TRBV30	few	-	TGTGCCTGGAGAGTAGAAGGGACTGGTGGCTACACCTTC	CAWRVEGTGGYTF
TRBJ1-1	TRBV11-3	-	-	TGTGCCACCCCTTACAGTCTCGTGAATCCTGAAGCTTTCTTT	CATPYSLVNPEAFF
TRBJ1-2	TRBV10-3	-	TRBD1	TGTGTCATCAGTGATCCTACAGGGGAAGGAGGCTACACCTTC	CVISDPTGEGGYTF
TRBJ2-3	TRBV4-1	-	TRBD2	TGCGCCAGCAACCAAGGCGGTAGCGGGGGGACAGATACGCAGTATTTT	CASNQGGSGGTDTQYF
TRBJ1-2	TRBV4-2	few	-	TGTGCCAGCAGTCCTCGCGGGGTCTATGACTACACCTTC	CASSPRGVYDYTF
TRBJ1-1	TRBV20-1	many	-	TGCAGAACAGGGTTGAACACTGAAGCTTTCTTT	CRTGLNTEAFF
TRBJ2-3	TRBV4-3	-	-	TGCGCCAGCAGCCAAGCGACGGCCTCTAGCACAGATACGCAGTATTTT	CASSQATASSTDTQYF
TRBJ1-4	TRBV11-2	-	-	TGTGCCACCGCGGCCCAGTTCGGGGACGAAAAACAGTTTTTT	CATAAQFGDEKQFF
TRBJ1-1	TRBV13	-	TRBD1	TGTGCCAGCACCGTGATTGGACAGGAGAACACTGAAGCTTTCTTT	CASTVIGQENTEAFF
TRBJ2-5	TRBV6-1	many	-	TGTGCCAGCAGTGAAGATTTGGAGACCCAGTACTTC	CASSEDLETQYF
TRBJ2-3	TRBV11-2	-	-	TGTGCCAGCAGCTTTACAATAGCGACAGATACGCAGTATTTT	CASSFTIATDTQYF
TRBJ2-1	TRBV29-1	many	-	TGCAGCGTTAAAAACCGGGCAGGGTACAATGAGCAGTTCTTC	CSVKNRAGYNEQFF
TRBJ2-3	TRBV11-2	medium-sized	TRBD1	TGTGCCAGCAGCCAGACAGGGGGCGAGGGAAATACGCAGTATTTT	CASSQTGGEGNTQYF
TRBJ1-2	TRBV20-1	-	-	TGCGGTGCTTATGCGGTTTCAGGTCCGAACTATGGCTACACCTTC	CGAYAVSGPNYGYTF
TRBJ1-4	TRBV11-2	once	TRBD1	TGTGGCAGCAGCTTAAATCTAGGACAGGGGAATGAAAAACTGTTTTTT	CGSSLNLGQGNEKLFF
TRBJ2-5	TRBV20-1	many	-	TGCAGTGCACCTTTCCCAGAGACCCAGTACTTC	CSAPFPETQYF
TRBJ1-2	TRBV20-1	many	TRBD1	TGCAGTGCTAGAGATAGGGCAGGGGGACATGGCTACACCTTC	CSARDRAGGHGYTF
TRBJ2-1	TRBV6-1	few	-	TGTGCCAGCAGCCCGGGCAGCGGGTCCTACAATGAGCAGTTCTTC	CASSPGSGSYNEQFF
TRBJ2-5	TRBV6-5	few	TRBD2	TGTGCCGGCAGTCTTGGACTAGCGGGACTTATGTACTTC	CAGSLGLAGLMYF
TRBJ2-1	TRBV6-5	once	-	TGTGCCAGCAGGTCGCACAGGAGGAACTCCTACAATGAGCAGTTCTTC	CASRSHRRNSYNEQFF
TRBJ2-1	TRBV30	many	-	TGTGCCTGGAGTGCTCAGGACAATGAGCAGTTCTTC	CAWSAQDNEQFF
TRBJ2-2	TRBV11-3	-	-	TGTACCAGCAGCTGGGCCTCCGGGGAGCTGTTCTTT	CTSSWASGELFF
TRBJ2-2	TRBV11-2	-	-	TGTGCCAGCAACTTAGTGATGGTGGGGAACACCGGGGAGCTGTTTTTT	CASNLVMVGNTGELFF
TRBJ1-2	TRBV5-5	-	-	TGTGCCAGCAGCTTGAACCCAGGGGACTATGGCTACACCTTC	CASSLNPGDYGYTF
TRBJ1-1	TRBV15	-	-	TGTGCCACCAGCAGAGATAGGGGGGGCACTGAAGCTTTCTTT	CATSRDRGGTEAFF
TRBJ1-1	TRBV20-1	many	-	TGCAGTGCTTGGAAAGGAGGTGCCCCACTGGGAACTGAAGCTTTCTTT	CSAWKGGAPLGTEAFF
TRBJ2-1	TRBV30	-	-	TGTGCCCTGGACGGGCTTGGGGGGGCCAAGAATGAGCAGTTCTTC	CALDGLGGAKNEQFF
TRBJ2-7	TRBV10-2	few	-	TGCGCCAGCAGTGATGTCGACGGCTCCTACGAGCAGTACTTC	CASSDVDGSYEQYF
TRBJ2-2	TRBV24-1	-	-	TGTGTCACAAGTGATTACCCCTCCCCAGGGGGGACCGGGGAGCTGTTTTTT	CVTSDYPSPGGTGELFF
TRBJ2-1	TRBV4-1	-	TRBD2	TGCGCCAGCAGCCAAAATTCGATTGAGCGGGGCCTGAGCTCCTACGAGCAGTTCTTC	CASSQNSIERGLSSYEQFF
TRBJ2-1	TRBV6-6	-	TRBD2	TGTGCCAGCAGTCCCCGGGGATTAGCGGGAGGTGGGAATGAGCAGTTCTTC	CASSPRGLAGGGNEQFF
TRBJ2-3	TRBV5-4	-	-	TGTACCAGCAGCCAAGGACTGAACACAGATACACAGTATTTT	CTSSQGLNTDTQYF
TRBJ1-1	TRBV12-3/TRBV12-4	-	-	TGTGCCAGCATCGACACAGCCAACACTGAAGCTTTATTT	CASIDTANTEALF
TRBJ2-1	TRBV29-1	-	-	TGCAGCGTCCGACATGGAGGAGAGCAGTTCTTC	CSVRHGGEQFF
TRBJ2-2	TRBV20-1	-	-	TGCAGTGTCCATTCAGGAGGCGGCCGGGAGCTGTTTTTT	CSVHSGGGRELFF
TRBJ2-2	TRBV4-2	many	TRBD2	TGTGCCAGCAGCCCTGGGGAGCTAGCGGGGTCGAACACCGGGGAGCTGTTTTTT	CASSPGELAGSNTGELFF
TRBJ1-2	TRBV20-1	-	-	TGCAGTGCTAGGGATAACTCATGGAGTGGTGGCTACACCTTC	CSARDNSWSGGYTF
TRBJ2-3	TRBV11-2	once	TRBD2	TGTGCCAGCAGCTCAGGATCAGCGGGGAGCACAGATACGCAGTATTTT	CASSSGSAGSTDTQYF
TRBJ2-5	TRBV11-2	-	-	TGTGCCAGCAACTTCAGCATTACAGAGATCCAGTACTTC	CASNFSITEIQYF
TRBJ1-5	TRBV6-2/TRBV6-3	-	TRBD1	TGTGTCAGCAGTCACAGGGGACGGGTTCAGCCCCAGCATTTT	CVSSHRGRVQPQHF
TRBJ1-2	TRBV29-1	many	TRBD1	TGCAGCGTGACAGGGGACGGTGGCTACACCTTC	CSVTGDGGYTF
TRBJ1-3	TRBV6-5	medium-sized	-	TGTGCCAGCAGCCTCCACTTCGGCTCTGGAAACACCATATATTTT	CASSLHFGSGNTIYF
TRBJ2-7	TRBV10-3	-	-	TGTGCCATCAATCCGGGACGGGGGTACGAGCAGTACTTC	CAINPGRGYEQYF
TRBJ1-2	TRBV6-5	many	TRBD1	TGTGCCAGCAGTTACCGGGACAGGGCAATGAACTATGGCTACACCTTC	CASSYRDRAMNYGYTF
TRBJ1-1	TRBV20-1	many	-	TGCAGTGCTAGAGCCGCTGGGATTAACACTGAAGCTTTCTTT	CSARAAGINTEAFF
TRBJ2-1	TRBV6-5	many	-	TGTGCCAGCAGTAGGACAGCTTACAATGAGCAGTTCTTC	CASSRTAYNEQFF
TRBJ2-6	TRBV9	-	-	TGTGCCAGCAGCACCGAGGGTGCCAACGTCCTGACTTTC	CASSTEGANVLTF
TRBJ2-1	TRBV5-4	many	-	TGTGCCAGCAGCTACTTGGGCAGCGGCTCCTACAATGAGCAGTTCTTC	CASSYLGSGSYNEQFF
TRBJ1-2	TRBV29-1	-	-	TGCAGTGTCGCCCGTGACGGCCTAAACTATGGCTACACCTTC	CSVARDGLNYGYTF
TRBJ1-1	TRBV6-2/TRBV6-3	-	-	TGTACTAGCAGCCGAGCGGGGGGGAACACTGAAGCTTTCTTT	CTSSRAGGNTEAFF
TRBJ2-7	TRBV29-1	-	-	TGCAGCGTTGTGCAGGTGGGAGATGCCCACGAGCAGTACTTC	CSVVQVGDAHEQYF
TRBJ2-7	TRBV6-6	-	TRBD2	TGTGCCAGCAGTTACTCGGCAGGTGGTCGGGGGGAACACTACTTC	CASSYSAGGRGEHYF